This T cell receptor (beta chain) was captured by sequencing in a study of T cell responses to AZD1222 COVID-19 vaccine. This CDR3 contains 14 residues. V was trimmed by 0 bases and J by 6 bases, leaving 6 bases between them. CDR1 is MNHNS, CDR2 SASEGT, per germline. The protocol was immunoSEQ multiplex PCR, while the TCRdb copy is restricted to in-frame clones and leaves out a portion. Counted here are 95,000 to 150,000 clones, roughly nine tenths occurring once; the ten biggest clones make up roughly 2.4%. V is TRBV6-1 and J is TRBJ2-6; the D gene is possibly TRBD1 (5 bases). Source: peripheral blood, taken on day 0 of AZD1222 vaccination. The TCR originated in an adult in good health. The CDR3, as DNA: TGTGCCAGCAGTGAAGCAGGGGTGGCCAACGTCCTGACTTTC. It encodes CASSEAGVANVLTF.